What follows describes a single T cell receptor beta chain. The table lists this clonotype with many counts. Which antigen it targets is not known. No base qualities exist here, and no much larger clone lies one base off it. This sample is drawn from a study of T cell repertoires in cytomegalovirus infection (dated by TCRdb to about 2019). As for the study more broadly: Donor HLA type was relevant to the analysis, as public TCR beta signatures indicated carriage of CMV infection together with the matching HLA type. The study at large found these results: The ex vivo response was dominated by HLA-C-restricted CMV-specific TCR beta clonotypes, which also provided the single most frequent clonotype in two of eight donors. In both this cohort and an independent cohort of over 350 donors, the cumulative frequency of public TCR beta family members distinguished carriers of CMV infection plus the relevant HLA type.

Sequencing relied on an Illumina HiSeq 1500. TCRdb's own reprocessing of the public reads used fastp at Q25 and MiXCR and kept productive beta chains. Rows with a matching CDR3 protein are joined into one entry that keeps the most common DNA and genes. This sample has hundreds of thousands of distinct CDR3 sequences in its table, and roughly 26% of those were observed once. The ten biggest clones cover around 8% of the sample. V is pruned by 4 bases and J by 4 bases, leaving 7 bases of the junction without a gene match. Based on the germline V gene, the CDR1 and CDR2 sequences are SGHTA and FQGNSA. Spanning cysteine to phenylalanine, the CDR3 consists of 16 amino acids. Only CDR3 DNA is held: 48 bases, read in frame from base 1.

The clonotype comes from a human donor in good health (CMV status not recorded). Some clones in this sample may be carry-over from other donors' samples. The chain couples TRBV7-2 to TRBJ2-4, and 10 junction bases match TRBD1. Sequencing was done on a sample of CD8+ T cells from PBMCs. The CDR3 protein sequence reads: CASSSVDRGPKNIQYF. The DNA is TGTGCCAGCAGCTCCGTCGACAGGGGGCCAAAAAACATTCAGTACTTC.